This T cell receptor (beta chain) was recorded in a study of shared clonotypes between healthy human individuals. Regarding the study as a whole: Rarefaction showed sorted-subset sequencing was incomplete despite large depth.

Germline V gene lookup returns CDR1 SGDLS and CDR2 YYNGEE. This CDR3 contains 17 residues. Between the trimmed V and J ends, which lost 1 base and 6 bases, there was a span of 19 bases. A remark on this clone: Antigen specificity is unknown.

The method was immunoSEQ multiplex PCR; TCRdb's version includes in-frame clones alone and lacks a portion of them. The profile shows around 1.5 million clones, approximately 98% of them singletons. The J gene is TRBJ2-2, the V gene TRBV9; D is undetermined. The sequence was collected from a young man in good health. The sequencing input was naive CD4+ T cells sorted from blood. Regarding subset: CD45RA+ positively selected. The DNA of the CDR3 is TGTGCCAGCAGCGTAATTTCGGGTCCTCTGGGCGCCGGGGAGCTGTTTTTT. This encodes CASSVISGPLGAGELFF.